The 24 T cell receptor beta chains below all came from one sample that was sequenced in a study of identical twins. TCRdb ran MiXCR on the 5' RACE reads and lists one entry per CDR3 protein. The sample contains hundreds of thousands of distinct CDR3 sequences, around 8.8% of which appear only once. Another study also made use of these data, one on yellow fever vaccine responses in identical twins.

Source material: memory (CD45RO+) T cells sorted from blood. The receptors originated from a woman younger than 35 in good health.

This rearrangement joins TRBV28 to TRBJ2-2; D is perhaps TRBD1 or TRBD2 (5 bases each). Trimming left V 7 bases short and J 4 bases short, with 19 bases between. The CDR3 is 16 residues long. Germline V gene data show CDR1 as MDHEN and CDR2 as SYDVKM. CDR3 DNA sequence: TGTGCCAGCAATCAACGGGGCCTTGGTGGCACCGGGGAGCTGTTTTTT. It encodes CASNQRGLGGTGELFF.

CDR3 sequence (DNA): TGTGCCAGCAGCTTAGAGTTACGGGAGGGAGGTAATGAGCAGTTCTTC. This encodes CASSLELREGGNEQFF. The V gene is TRBV11-2, the J gene TRBJ2-1; 8 positions agree with TRBD2. V dropped 0 bases and J dropped 7; count of bases not matched to a gene: 8. Looked up from germline, CDR1 is SGHAT and CDR2 is FQNNGV. This CDR3 has 16 amino acids.

The CDR3 DNA follows: TGTGCCAGCAAGCGGGGGACCTACGAGCAGTACTTC. Translation gives CASKRGTYEQYF. This sequence joins TRBV7-9 and TRBJ2-7, with 8 bases lining up with TRBD2. The germline V gene has CDR1 SEHNR and CDR2 FQNEAQ (reference sequence). The CDR3 runs to 12 residues. V dropped 7 bases and J dropped 2; count of bases not matched to a gene: 1.

Many counts were recorded for this clonotype. V and J are TRBV5-6 and TRBJ1-1, with D possibly being TRBD1 (6 bases). Germline loops: CDR1 SGHDT, CDR2 YYEEEE. CDR3 length: 16 amino acids. Trimming shortened V by 4 bases and J by 7 bases, and 23 bases separated the two germline ends. CDR3: CASSALGGQIQGEAFF. The CDR3 bases are TGTGCCAGCAGCGCCCTCGGGGGGCAGATTCAAGGTGAAGCTTTCTTT.

This clonotype appeared many times. The rearrangement links TRBV28 to TRBJ2-5; 10 bases align to TRBD2. V was clipped by 5 bases and J by 0 bases; unmatched bases: 12. From germline, CDR1 is MDHEN and CDR2 SYDVKM. The CDR3 has 18 residues. The CDR3 DNA is TGTGCCAGCAGTGCACCCGGCCGGACTAGCGGAAACCAAGAGACCCAGTACTTC. Residues: CASSAPGRTSGNQETQYF.

This clonotype was recorded at least ten times. The V call is TRBV12-3 or TRBV12-4, the J call TRBJ2-1; D may match TRBD1 or TRBD2 (6 bases each). CDR3 size: 14 residues. V was pared by 3 bases and J by 6 bases, with 12 bases between. The CDR3 nucleotides are TGTGCCAGCAGTTTTAACGGGGGCGGCAATGAGCAGTTCTTC. The encoded protein is CASSFNGGGNEQFF.

The chain is built from TRBV7-3 and TRBJ2-7; 8 positions agree with TRBD2. With V trimmed by 4 bases and J by 4 bases, 9 bases remained unmatched. There are 15 residues in the CDR3. The germline CDR1 and CDR2 sequences are SGHTA and FQGTGA. Written as DNA, the CDR3 is TGTGCCAGCAGCTACAGACTAGCGAATCTTTACGAGCAGTACTTC. Translated, it gives CASSYRLANLYEQYF.

Worth noting for this clonotype: Given a much more abundant clone one base away, this may be a read error. The chain's CDR3 is CATSDPFYGYTF. In nucleotides, the CDR3 is TGTGCCACCAGCGACCCATTCTATGGCTACACCTTC. The rearrangement uses TRBV24-1 and TRBJ1-2; no definite D call. Germline CDR1 reads KGHDR; CDR2 reads SFDVKD. CDR3 length equals 12 residues. The germline V and J ends were trimmed by 7 bases and 4 bases, with 9 bases remaining between them.

This clonotype was found many times. This chain links TRBV28 with TRBJ2-7, with 14 bases that match TRBD2. The J segment lost 7 bases and the V segment lost 4 bases, leaving 6 bases of the junction unmatched. The CDR3 has 15 amino acids. Germline V gene sequence: CDR1 MDHEN, CDR2 SYDVKM. The CDR3 loop is CASSSRLAGGSEQYF. The CDR3 region has the DNA TGTGCCAGCAGTTCGCGACTAGCGGGAGGGTCTGAGCAGTACTTC.

This clonotype was counted between two and nine times. The chain links TRBV28 to TRBJ1-1; the D is unclear. CDR1 MDHEN and CDR2 SYDVKM come from the germline V gene. The CDR3 spans 14 residues. The V end was cut by 3 bases, the J end by 2 bases, with 10 bases between. CDR3 nucleotides: TGTGCCAGCAGTTTTTCGGGTTTCAACACTGAAGCTTTCTTT. It codes for CASSFSGFNTEAFF.

The chain joins TRBV23-1 to TRBJ2-2, with a possible D match to TRBD2 (5 bases). TRBV23-1 is an ORF, and what it does is uncertain. V lost 8 bases and J lost 4, with 14 bases in between. The CDR3 consists of 14 residues. The CDR3 spells CASYPEGSTGELFF. CDR3 nucleotides: TGCGCCAGCTACCCCGAGGGCTCCACCGGGGAGCTGTTTTTT.

This clonotype was recorded many times. The V gene is TRBV28, the J gene TRBJ2-1; D is perhaps TRBD1 (6 bases). V was cut by 5 bases and J by 5 bases, with 19 bases left in between. The CDR3 length is 16 residues. Germline CDR1 reads MDHEN; CDR2 reads SYDVKM. The CDR3 loop reads CASSGPNRVGDNEQFF. In DNA, the CDR3 is TGTGCCAGCAGTGGCCCAAACAGGGTGGGGGACAATGAGCAGTTCTTC.

Many counts were recorded for this clonotype. The rearrangement links TRBV29-1 to TRBJ2-7; perhaps TRBD1 as D (6 bases). This CDR3 is built from 13 residues. Germline V CDR1 and CDR2: SQVTM, ANQGSEA. Trimming removed 3 bases from V and 3 bases from J, with 12 bases in between. CDR3 nucleotides: TGCAGCGTTGAGGGACATAACGGCTACGAGCAGTACTTC. This gives the protein CSVEGHNGYEQYF.

There are many counts of this clonotype. The rearrangement joins TRBV28 to TRBJ1-6, with unresolved D. V was trimmed by 2 bases and J by 10 bases, leaving 15 bases between them. CDR3 length equals 15 residues. Germline V gene lookup returns CDR1 MDHEN and CDR2 SYDVKM. In nucleotides, the CDR3 is TGTGCCAGCAGTTTAACGGCATCTCCCGGATCACCCCTCCACTTT. It encodes CASSLTASPGSPLHF.

The gene calls are TRBV12-3 or TRBV12-4 and TRBJ2-5, with D tentatively TRBD2 (7 bases). The CDR3 is made up of 16 amino acids. Trimming stripped 3 bases from V and 1 base from J, with 15 bases between. In nucleotides, the CDR3 is TGTGCCAGCAGTTTCGGCGGGGGCACTGTCCAAGAGACCCAGTACTTC. It encodes CASSFGGGTVQETQYF.

At least ten counts were recorded for this clonotype. The V and J genes are TRBV5-1 and TRBJ2-7, with D tentatively TRBD2 (7 bases). CDR3 size: 14 residues. The germline V gene has CDR1 SGHRS and CDR2 YFSETQ. Trimming cost V 3 bases and J 4 bases, with 14 bases left between them. The CDR3 spells CASSYGGQTYEQYF. The DNA for the CDR3 is TGCGCCAGCAGCTACGGGGGGCAGACTTACGAGCAGTACTTC.

This clonotype occurred many times. The rearrangement links TRBV20-1 to TRBJ2-3; tentative D call: TRBD2 (5 bases). Trimming took 0 bases from V and 0 from J, leaving 13 bases between them. The CDR3 covers 16 residues. Germline-derived CDR1 and CDR2 are DFQATT and SNEGSKA (reference sequence). The CDR3 region is CSARDPSLGSTDTQYF. Here the CDR3 DNA reads TGCAGTGCTAGAGATCCTAGCTTGGGAAGCACAGATACGCAGTATTTT.

This clonotype was recorded at least ten times. CDR3 sequence: CASRRHPTNNEQFF. The CDR3 nucleotides read TGTGCCAGCAGACGACACCCGACAAACAATGAGCAGTTCTTC. V is TRBV12-3 or TRBV12-4 and J is TRBJ2-1; D gene unclear. V was trimmed by 6 bases and J by 5 bases, leaving 14 bases between them. The CDR3 has 14 residues.

This clonotype was seen many times. The gene calls are TRBV5-1 and TRBJ2-7; D is possibly TRBD1 (5 bases). This CDR3 has 13 amino acids. V lost 4 bases and J 1 base, leaving 9 bases between the germline ends. Germline CDR1 reads SGHRS; CDR2 reads YFSETQ. CDR3 protein: CASSTTGSYEQYF. The CDR3 DNA reads as TGCGCCAGCAGCACCACAGGTTCCTACGAGCAGTACTTC.

In this sample, this clonotype turned up a few times. The rearrangement uses TRBV5-1 and TRBJ2-1; 9 bases map to TRBD2. The trim removed 5 bases at V and 2 bases at J, leaving 5 bases unmatched. Germline CDR1 reads SGHRS; CDR2 reads YFSETQ. The CDR3 covers 15 residues. Here the CDR3 reads CASRSGLATYNEQFF. DNA of the CDR3: TGCGCCAGCAGATCGGGACTAGCTACCTACAATGAGCAGTTCTTC.

The table lists this clonotype with many counts. V gene TRBV29-1 combines with J gene TRBJ2-1; D unresolved. The V end lost 6 bases, the J end lost 6 bases, and 9 bases lay between the germline ends. This CDR3 is built from 11 residues. Germline lookup yields CDR1 SQVTM and CDR2 ANQGSEA. This chain's CDR3 is CSVVIGNEQFF. The CDR3 bases are TGCAGCGTGGTAATAGGCAATGAGCAGTTCTTC.

This chain joins TRBV27 and TRBJ2-5; D unclear. From germline, CDR1 is MNHEY and CDR2 SMNVEV (reference sequence). The length of the CDR3 is 11 residues. Trimming shortened V by 5 bases and J by 7 bases, and 8 bases separated the two germline ends. CDR3 loop: CASSLMGTQYF. CDR3 sequence (DNA): TGTGCCAGCAGTCTCATGGGGACCCAGTACTTC.

In its sample, this clonotype was seen many times. The chain carries TRBV15 and TRBJ1-2, with TRBD1 identical over 10 bases. Germline CDR1 is LNHNV and CDR2 is YYDKDF (reference sequence). The CDR3 has 16 amino acids. The junction had 12 bases not matched to a gene; V was cut back by 5 bases and J by 6 bases. CDR3 sequence: CATSPPGTGEKDGYTF. CDR3 in DNA: TGTGCCACCAGCCCCCCCGGGACAGGGGAGAAAGATGGCTACACCTTC.

The CDR3 region is CASRTGEDLSYEQYV. As DNA, the CDR3 is TGCGCCAGCAGGACAGGGGAAGATCTCTCCTACGAGCAGTACGTC. The chain joins TRBV10-1 to TRBJ2-7, with 8 bases lining up with TRBD1. V trimming: 6 bases; J trimming: 0 bases; junction bases outside the gene matches: 7. The CDR3 is 15 residues long. The germline CDR1 and CDR2 sequences are WNHNN and SYGVQD (reference sequence).